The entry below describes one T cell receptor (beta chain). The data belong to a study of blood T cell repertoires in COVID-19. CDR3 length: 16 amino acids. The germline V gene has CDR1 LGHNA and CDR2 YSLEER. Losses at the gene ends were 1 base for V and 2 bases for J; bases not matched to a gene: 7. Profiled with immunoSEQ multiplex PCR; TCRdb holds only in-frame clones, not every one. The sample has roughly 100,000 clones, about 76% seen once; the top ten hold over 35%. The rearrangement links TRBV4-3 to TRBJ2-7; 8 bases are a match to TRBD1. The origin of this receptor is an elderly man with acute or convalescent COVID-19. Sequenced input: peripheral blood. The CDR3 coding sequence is TGCGCCAGCAGCCAAGGTTTGACAGGGGAACCCTACGAGCAGTACTTC. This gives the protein CASSQGLTGEPYEQYF.